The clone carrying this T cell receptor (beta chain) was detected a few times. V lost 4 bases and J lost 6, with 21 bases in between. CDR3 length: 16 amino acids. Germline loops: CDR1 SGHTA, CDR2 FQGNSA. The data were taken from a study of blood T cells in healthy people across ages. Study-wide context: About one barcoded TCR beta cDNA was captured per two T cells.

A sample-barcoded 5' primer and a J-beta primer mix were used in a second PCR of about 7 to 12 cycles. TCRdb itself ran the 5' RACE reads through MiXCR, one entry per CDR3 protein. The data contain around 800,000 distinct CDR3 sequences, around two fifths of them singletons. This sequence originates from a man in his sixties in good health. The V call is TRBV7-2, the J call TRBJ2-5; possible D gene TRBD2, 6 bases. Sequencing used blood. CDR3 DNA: TGTGCCAGCAGCTCCTGGACACCGGCGGGGCCGAAGACCCAGTACTTC. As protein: CASSSWTPAGPKTQYF.